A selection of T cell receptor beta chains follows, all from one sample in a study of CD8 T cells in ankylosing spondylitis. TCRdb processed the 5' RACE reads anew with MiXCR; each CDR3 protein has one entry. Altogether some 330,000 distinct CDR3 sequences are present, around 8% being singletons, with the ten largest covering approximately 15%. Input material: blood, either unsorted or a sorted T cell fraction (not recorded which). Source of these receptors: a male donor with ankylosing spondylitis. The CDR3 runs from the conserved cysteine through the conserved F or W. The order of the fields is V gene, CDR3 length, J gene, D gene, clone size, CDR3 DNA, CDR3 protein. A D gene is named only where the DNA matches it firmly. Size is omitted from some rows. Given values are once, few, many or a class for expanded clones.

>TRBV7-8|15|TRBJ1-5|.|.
TGTGCCAGCAGCTTAGCAGGGGTCAGCAATCAGCCCCAGCATTTT
CASSLAGVSNQPQHF
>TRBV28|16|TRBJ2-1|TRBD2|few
TGTGCCAGCAGGGGGACTAGCCTAGGATTAACGAATGAGCAGTTCTTC
CASRGTSLGLTNEQFF
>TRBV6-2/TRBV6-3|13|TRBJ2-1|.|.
TGTGCCAGCAGGCCCGACCCTGACAATGAGCAGTTCTTC
CASRPDPDNEQFF
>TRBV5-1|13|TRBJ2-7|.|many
TGCGCCAGCAGTGGGGGGGCAGCCTACGAGCAGTACTTC
CASSGGAAYEQYF
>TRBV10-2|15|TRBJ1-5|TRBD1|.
TGCGCCAGCAGCCAGGGGGCCTATAGCAATCAGCCCCAGCATTTT
CASSQGAYSNQPQHF
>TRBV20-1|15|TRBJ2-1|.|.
TGCAGTGCTAGAGATCCCTCCGTAACTTTAAATGAGCAGTTCTTC
CSARDPSVTLNEQFF
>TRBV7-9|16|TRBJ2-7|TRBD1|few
TGTGCCAGCAGCCCTAGGCGGGACAGGGGGTTCAACGAGCAGTACTTC
CASSPRRDRGFNEQYF
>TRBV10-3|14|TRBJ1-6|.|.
TGTGCCACCGAGGAAGCAAATCTTAATTCACCCCTCCACTTT
CATEEANLNSPLHF
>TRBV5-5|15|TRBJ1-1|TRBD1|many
TGTGCCAGCAGCCGAATACAGGGGGTCAACACTGAAGCTTTCTTT
CASSRIQGVNTEAFF
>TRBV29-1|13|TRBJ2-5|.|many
TGCAGCGCACCGGGACTCCGTCAAGAGACCCAGTACTTC
CSAPGLRQETQYF
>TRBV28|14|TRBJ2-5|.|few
TGTGCCAGCAGTCAACGGGGCCGCCAAGAGACCCAGTACTTC
CASSQRGRQETQYF
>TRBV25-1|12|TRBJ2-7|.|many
TGTGCCAGCAGTGACAGTGGTTACGAGCAGTACTTC
CASSDSGYEQYF
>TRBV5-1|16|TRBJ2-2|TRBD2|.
TGCGCCAGCAGCTTGGTTTGGGACTACTCTCCCGGGGAGCTGTTTTTT
CASSLVWDYSPGELFF
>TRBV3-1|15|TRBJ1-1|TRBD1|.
TGTGCCAGCAGCCATTACCGGGACAGGGCACCCGAAGCTTTCTTT
CASSHYRDRAPEAFF
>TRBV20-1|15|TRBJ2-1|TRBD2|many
TGCAGTGTCAGTCGGGGGACTAGTTTTCGTAATGAGCAGTTCTTC
CSVSRGTSFRNEQFF
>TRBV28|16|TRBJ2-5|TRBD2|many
TGTGCCAGCAGTTTTAGCGGGACGAGGGGAGCGGAGACCCAGTACTTC
CASSFSGTRGAETQYF
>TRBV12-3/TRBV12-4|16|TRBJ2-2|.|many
TGTGCCAGCAGTTTAGCGCTTGGGAGGCGCACCGGGGAGCTGTTTTTT
CASSLALGRRTGELFF
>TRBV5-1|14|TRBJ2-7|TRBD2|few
TGCGCCCCCTCAGCGGGAAAATCCCTCTACGAGCAGTACTTC
CAPSAGKSLYEQYF
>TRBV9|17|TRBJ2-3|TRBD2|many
TGTGCCAGCAGCGCTTTCACCGGGACTAGCGCCACAGATACGCAGTATTTT
CASSAFTGTSATDTQYF
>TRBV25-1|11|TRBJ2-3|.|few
TGTGCCAGCAGTGGACCGAATACGCAGTATTTT
CASSGPNTQYF
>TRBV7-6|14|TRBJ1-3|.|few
TGTGCCAGCAGCGAAAGGGGGGTTGGAAACACCATATATTTT
CASSERGVGNTIYF
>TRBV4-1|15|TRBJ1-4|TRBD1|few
TGCGCCAGCAGCCCACGAGGGGGCGCAGAGGTAAAACTGTTTTTT
CASSPRGGAEVKLFF